A selection of T cell receptor beta chains follows, all from one sample in a study of blood T cell repertoires in COVID-19. Assay: immunoSEQ multiplex PCR; the TCRdb copy retains only in-frame clones and omits some. Among over 350,000 clones, approximately 87% were seen once, and the ten largest hold more than 0.9%. Sequencing input: PBMCs or T cells enriched from blood (not recorded which). The receptor set was obtained from a woman aged 25 to 39 with acute COVID-19. CDR3s include the opening cysteine and the closing phenylalanine or tryptophan. The D gene is left open where the match is weak. Where a row states a size, it is once, few, many or the class of an expanded clone; other rows omit it.

TRBV5-1	NA	TRBJ1-4	NA	TGCGCCAGCAGCCCAGGGCGGTCTAATGAAAAACTGTTTTTT	CASSPGRSNEKLFF
TRBV27	NA	TRBJ1-2	TRBD1	TGTGCCAGCAGTCCCCGAGGCAGGGGGTTGGGTGGCTACACCTTC	CASSPRGRGLGGYTF
TRBV5-6	NA	TRBJ2-5	TRBD2	TGTGCCAGCAGCCGAAGACTAGCGGTAAACCAAGAGACCCAGTACTTC	CASSRRLAVNQETQYF
TRBV5-1	NA	TRBJ1-6	TRBD1	TGCGCCAGCAGCCCGGGACAGGGGGCGAGCTCCTATAATTCACCCCTCCACTTT	CASSPGQGASSYNSPLHF
TRBV9	NA	TRBJ1-2	TRBD1	TGTGCCAGCAGCCCAAACTCACAGGGGGGATATGGCTACACCTTC	CASSPNSQGGYGYTF
TRBV29-1	once	TRBJ1-4	NA	TGCAGCGTCGCCCGGGGGGTGGGTAATGAAAAACTGTTTTTT	CSVARGVGNEKLFF
TRBV7-9	NA	TRBJ1-1	TRBD1	TGTGCCAGCAGCTTACCCTTTGGAGGAACAGGGGGCTCAGAAGCTTTCTTT	CASSLPFGGTGGSEAFF
TRBV27	NA	TRBJ1-5	NA	TGTGCCAGCAGTTTATCCGCAGGGAGCAATCAGCCCCAGCATTTT	CASSLSAGSNQPQHF
TRBV9	NA	TRBJ1-2	TRBD1	TGTGCCAGCAGCGTAGCCCGCGGCGGTCCAGGGGGGCAAACTAACTATGGCTACACCTTC	CASSVARGGPGGQTNYGYTF
TRBV19	NA	TRBJ1-2	TRBD1	TGTGCCAGTAGCCTATCACAGGGGACCTATGGCTACACCTTC	CASSLSQGTYGYTF
TRBV30	NA	TRBJ2-1	NA	TGTGCCTGGAGTATTTTGACAGGACTTACTGGGCAGTTCTTC	CAWSILTGLTGQFF
TRBV30	NA	TRBJ1-5	NA	TGTGCCTGGAGTGGCCAGGGGTTGAGGCAGCCCCAGCATTTT	CAWSGQGLRQPQHF
TRBV5-4	NA	TRBJ1-2	NA	TGTGCCAGCAGTGCAGGGGTCGGTGGCTACACCTTC	CASSAGVGGYTF
TRBV3-1/TRBV3-2	NA	TRBJ2-2	NA	TGTGCCAGCAGCCAAGGTTCGGGAACGAACACCGGGGAGCTGTTTTTT	CASSQGSGTNTGELFF
TRBV19	NA	TRBJ1-5	NA	TGTGCCAGTAGTATTGGGGGGGTGGGCAATCAGCCCCAGCATTTT	CASSIGGVGNQPQHF
TRBV5-6	NA	TRBJ1-1	NA	TGTGCCAGCAGCTTGGACTACTCTGGAGCTTTCTTT	CASSLDYSGAFF
TRBV10-1	NA	TRBJ1-2	TRBD1	TGCGCCAGCAGTGGGGGACAGGGGAGCCATGGCTACACCTTC	CASSGGQGSHGYTF
TRBV15	NA	TRBJ2-7	NA	TGTGCCACCAGCAGAGAGGCGGCGGGCACCTACGAGCAGTACTTC	CATSREAAGTYEQYF
TRBV6-5	NA	TRBJ1-1	TRBD1	TGTGCCAGCAGGAGCCAGGGGGGGAACACTGAAGCTTTCTTT	CASRSQGGNTEAFF
TRBV5-1	NA	TRBJ2-2	NA	TGCGCCAGCAGCTTGGAGGCAACAAGCGACGGGGAGCTGTTTTTT	CASSLEATSDGELFF
TRBV18	NA	TRBJ1-1	TRBD1	TGTGCCAGCTCACCACCGGGACAGGGGGATGAAGCTTTCTTT	CASSPPGQGDEAFF
TRBV9	NA	TRBJ1-2	TRBD1	TGTGCCAGCAGCGCCGGGACAGGAGTTTATGGCTACACCTTC	CASSAGTGVYGYTF
TRBV18	NA	TRBJ1-5	NA	TGTGCCAGCTCATCGTCTAGGGTCCGCGGGGTGGATCAGCCCCAGCATTTT	CASSSSRVRGVDQPQHF
TRBV2	NA	TRBJ1-6	TRBD1	TGTGCCAGCAGGGAAGGGACAGTTTATAATTCACCCCTCCACTTT	CASREGTVYNSPLHF
TRBV7-9	NA	TRBJ1-3	NA	TGTGCCAGCAGAACAGGGCGCTCTGGAAACACCATATATTTT	CASRTGRSGNTIYF
TRBV7-9	NA	TRBJ2-3	NA	TGTGCCAGCAGCGACTCGGGTGGCACAGATACGCAGTATTTT	CASSDSGGTDTQYF
TRBV5-1	NA	TRBJ2-5	NA	TGCGCCAGCAGCTTGGAAAGGGGCAGTGGGACCCAGTACTTC	CASSLERGSGTQYF
TRBV7-3	NA	TRBJ1-5	TRBD1	TGTGCCAGCAGCTCGTACAGGGGTCAGCCCCAGCATTTT	CASSSYRGQPQHF